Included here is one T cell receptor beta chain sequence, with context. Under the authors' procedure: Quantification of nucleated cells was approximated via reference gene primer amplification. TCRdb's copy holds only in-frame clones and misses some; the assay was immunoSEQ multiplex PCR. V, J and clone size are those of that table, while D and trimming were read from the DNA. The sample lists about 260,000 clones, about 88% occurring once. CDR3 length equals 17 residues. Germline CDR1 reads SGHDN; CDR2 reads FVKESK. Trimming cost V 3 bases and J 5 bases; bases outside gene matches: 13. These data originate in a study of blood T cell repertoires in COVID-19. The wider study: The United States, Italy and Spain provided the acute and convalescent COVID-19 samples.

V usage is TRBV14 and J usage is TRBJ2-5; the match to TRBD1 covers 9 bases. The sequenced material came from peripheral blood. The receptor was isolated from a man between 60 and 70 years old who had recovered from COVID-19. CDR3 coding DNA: TGTGCCAGCAGCCAGGGGACAGGGATAATGGTATTGGAGACCCAGTACTTC. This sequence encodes CASSQGTGIMVLETQYF. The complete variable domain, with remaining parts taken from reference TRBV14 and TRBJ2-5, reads EAGVTQFPSHSVIEKGQTVTLRCDPISGHDNLYWYRRVMGKEIKFLLHFVKESKQDESGMPNNRFLAERTGGTYSTLKVQPAELEDSGVYFCASSQGTGIMVLETQYFGPGTRLLVL.